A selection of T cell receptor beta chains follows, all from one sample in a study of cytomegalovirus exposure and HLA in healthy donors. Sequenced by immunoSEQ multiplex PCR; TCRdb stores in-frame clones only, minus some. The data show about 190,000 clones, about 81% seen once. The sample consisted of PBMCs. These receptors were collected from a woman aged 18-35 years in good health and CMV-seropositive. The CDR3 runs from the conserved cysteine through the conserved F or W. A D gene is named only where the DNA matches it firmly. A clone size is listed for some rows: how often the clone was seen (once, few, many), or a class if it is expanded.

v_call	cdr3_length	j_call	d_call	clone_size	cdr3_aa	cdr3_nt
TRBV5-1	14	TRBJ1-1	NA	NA	CASRTTLGGTEAFF	TGCGCCAGCAGGACTACCTTGGGGGGCACTGAAGCTTTCTTT
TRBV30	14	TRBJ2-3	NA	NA	CACLGQITRDTQYF	TGTGCATGCCTAGGACAGATAACTAGGGATACGCAGTATTTT
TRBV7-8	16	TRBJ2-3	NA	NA	CASSLARMRSSDTQYF	TGTGCCAGCAGCTTGGCCCGAATGAGGTCCTCAGATACGCAGTATTTT
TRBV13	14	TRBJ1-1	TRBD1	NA	CASSSGQMNTEAFF	TGTGCCAGCAGCTCGGGACAGATGAACACTGAAGCTTTCTTT
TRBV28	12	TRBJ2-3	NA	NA	CASSLSLDTQYF	TGTGCCAGCAGTTTATCTTTAGATACGCAGTATTTT
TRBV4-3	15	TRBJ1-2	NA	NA	CASSSRTGGADGYTF	TGCGCCAGCAGCTCTCGTACAGGAGGGGCCGATGGCTACACCTTC
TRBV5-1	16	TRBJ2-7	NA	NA	CASSSDSGVLSYEQYF	TGCGCCAGCAGCTCCGATTCCGGGGTTTTGTCCTACGAGCAGTACTTC
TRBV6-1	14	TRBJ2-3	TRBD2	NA	CASKDSGDVDTQYF	TGTGCCAGCAAGGATAGCGGGGATGTAGATACGCAGTATTTT
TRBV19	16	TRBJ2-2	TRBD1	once	CASSIFGTVGTGELFF	TGTGCCAGTAGTATTTTCGGGACAGTTGGCACCGGGGAGCTGTTTTTT
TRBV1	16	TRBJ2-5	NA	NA	CTSSQTGTSGWETQYF	TGCACCAGCAGCCAAACCGGGACTAGCGGGTGGGAGACCCAGTACTTC
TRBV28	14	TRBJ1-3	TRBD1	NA	CASSTGGLGNTIYF	TGTGCCAGTTCGACAGGGGGCCTCGGAAACACCATATATTTT
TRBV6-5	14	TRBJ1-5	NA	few	CASSPGQSNQPQHF	TGTGCCAGCAGTCCGGGACAAAGCAATCAGCCCCAGCATTTT
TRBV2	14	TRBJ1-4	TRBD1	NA	CASRDGDREEKLFF	TGTGCCAGCAGAGACGGGGACAGGGAAGAAAAACTGTTTTTT
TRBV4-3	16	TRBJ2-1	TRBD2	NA	CASSQDTSGGASEQFF	TGCGCCAGCAGCCAAGATACTAGCGGGGGGGCCTCTGAGCAGTTCTTC
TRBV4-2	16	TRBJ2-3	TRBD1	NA	CASSPERGQGADTQYF	TGTGCCAGCAGCCCAGAAAGGGGACAGGGGGCAGATACGCAGTATTTT
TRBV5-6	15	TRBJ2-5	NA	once	CASSLVRRGQETQYF	TGTGCCAGCAGCTTGGTACGGCGCGGCCAAGAGACCCAGTACTTC
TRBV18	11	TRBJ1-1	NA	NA	CASSPLTEAFF	TGTGCCAGCTCACCTCTCACTGAAGCTTTCTTT
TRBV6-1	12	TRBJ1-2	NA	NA	CASSSDSYGYTF	TGTGCCAGCAGCTCAGACAGCTATGGCTACACCTTC
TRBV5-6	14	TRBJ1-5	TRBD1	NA	CASSRSGTGGPQHF	TGTGCCAGCAGCCGGTCGGGGACAGGGGGCCCCCAGCATTTT
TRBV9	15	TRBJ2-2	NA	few	CASRPGGGEAGELFF	TGTGCCAGCAGACCGGGGGGCGGGGAAGCCGGGGAGCTGTTTTTT
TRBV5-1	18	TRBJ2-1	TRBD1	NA	CASSTPRDRQRANNEQFF	TGCGCCAGCAGCACCCCCCGGGACAGGCAAAGGGCCAACAATGAGCAGTTCTTC
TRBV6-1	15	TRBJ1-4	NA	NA	CATKGGGSGTGVLFF	TGTGCCACAAAAGGGGGGGGGTCAGGGACCGGCGTGCTGTTTTTT
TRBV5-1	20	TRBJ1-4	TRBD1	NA	CASSLYGPSGQLPTNEKLFF	TGCGCCAGCAGCTTGTACGGCCCTTCGGGACAGTTACCAACTAATGAAAAACTGTTTTTT
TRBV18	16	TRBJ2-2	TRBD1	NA	CASSRTGTGDTGELFF	TGTGCCAGCTCACGAACCGGGACAGGGGACACCGGGGAGCTGTTTTTT
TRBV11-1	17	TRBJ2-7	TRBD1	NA	CASSLEDGTGGSYEQYF	TGTGCCAGCAGCTTGGAGGACGGGACAGGGGGCTCCTACGAGCAGTACTTC
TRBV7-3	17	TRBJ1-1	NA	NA	CASSLVMTQGPNTEAFF	TGTGCCAGCAGCTTAGTAATGACCCAGGGGCCGAACACTGAAGCTTTCTTT
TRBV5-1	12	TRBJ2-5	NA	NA	CASRVAEETQYF	TGCGCCAGCAGGGTAGCAGAAGAGACCCAGTACTTC
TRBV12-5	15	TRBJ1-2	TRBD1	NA	CASGLGSGQGSGYTF	TGTGCTAGTGGTTTGGGCTCGGGACAGGGAAGCGGCTACACCTTC
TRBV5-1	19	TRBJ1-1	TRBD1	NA	CASSQGGPGGGYMNTEAFF	TGCGCCAGCAGCCAAGGGGGCCCCGGTGGGGGCTACATGAACACTGAAGCTTTCTTT
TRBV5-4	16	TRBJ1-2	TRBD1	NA	CASSLRQGVNLYGYTF	TGTGCCAGCAGCTTGAGACAGGGGGTAAACTTATATGGCTACACCTTC
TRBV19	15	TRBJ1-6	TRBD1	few	CASSIAAGGGSPLHF	TGTGCCAGTAGTATAGCGGCAGGGGGCGGTTCACCCCTCCACTTT
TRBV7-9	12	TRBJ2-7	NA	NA	CSSSNTGPSEYF	TGTTCCAGCAGCAATACCGGTCCCTCGGAGTACTTC
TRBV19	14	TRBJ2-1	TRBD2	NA	CASSWLADYNEQFF	TGTGCCAGTAGTTGGCTAGCGGACTACAATGAGCAGTTCTTC
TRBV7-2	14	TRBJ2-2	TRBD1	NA	CASSMRTGPGELFF	TGTGCCAGCAGCATGCGGACAGGGCCCGGGGAGCTGTTTTTT
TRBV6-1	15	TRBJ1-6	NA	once	CASSGAWGRGSPLHF	TGTGCCAGCAGTGGAGCTTGGGGAAGGGGTTCACCCCTCCACTTT
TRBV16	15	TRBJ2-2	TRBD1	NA	CASTRWGQDTGELFF	TGTGCCAGCACCCGATGGGGACAGGACACCGGGGAGCTGTTTTTT
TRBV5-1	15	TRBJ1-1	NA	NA	CASSWNREMNTEAFF	TGCGCCAGCAGCTGGAACAGAGAAATGAACACTGAAGCTTTCTTT
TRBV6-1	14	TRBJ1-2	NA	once	CAGDARGGRYGYTF	TGTGCCGGGGACGCGAGGGGGGGACGCTATGGCTACACCTTC
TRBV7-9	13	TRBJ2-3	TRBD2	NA	CASRRGERNTQYF	TGTGCCAGCAGGCGGGGGGAGCGGAATACGCAGTATTTT
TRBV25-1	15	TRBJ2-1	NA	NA	CASRGSLTIGNEQFF	TGTGCCAGCAGGGGGAGTTTGACGATAGGCAATGAGCAGTTCTTC
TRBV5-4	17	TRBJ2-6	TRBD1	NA	CASSLDMTGTGANVLTF	TGTGCCAGCAGCTTGGACATGACAGGGACTGGGGCCAACGTCCTGACTTTC
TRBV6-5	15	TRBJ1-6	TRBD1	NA	CASRPGQGGNSPLHF	TGTGCCAGCAGACCTGGACAGGGTGGTAATTCACCCCTCCACTTT
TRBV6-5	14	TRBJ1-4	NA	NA	CASSYSGASGKLFF	TGTGCCAGCAGTTACTCTGGTGCGAGTGGAAAACTGTTTTTT
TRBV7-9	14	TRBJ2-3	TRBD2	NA	CASRGLASTDTQYF	TGTGCCAGCAGGGGACTAGCTAGCACAGATACGCAGTATTTT
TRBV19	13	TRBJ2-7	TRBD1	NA	CASSRQGAHEQYF	TGTGCCAGTAGTCGGCAGGGGGCCCACGAGCAGTACTTC